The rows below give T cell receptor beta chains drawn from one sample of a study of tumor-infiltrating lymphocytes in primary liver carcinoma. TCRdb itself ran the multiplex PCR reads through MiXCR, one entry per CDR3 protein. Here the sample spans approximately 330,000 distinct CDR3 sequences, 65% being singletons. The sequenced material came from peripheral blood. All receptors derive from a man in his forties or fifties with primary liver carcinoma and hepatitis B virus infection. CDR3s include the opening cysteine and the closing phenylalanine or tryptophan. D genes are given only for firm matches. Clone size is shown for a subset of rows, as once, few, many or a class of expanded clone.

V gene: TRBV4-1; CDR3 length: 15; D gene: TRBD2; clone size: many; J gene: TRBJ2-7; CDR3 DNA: TGCGCCAGCAGCCTCGGACTAGCGGTTCCCTACGAGCAGTACTTC; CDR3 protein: CASSLGLAVPYEQYF
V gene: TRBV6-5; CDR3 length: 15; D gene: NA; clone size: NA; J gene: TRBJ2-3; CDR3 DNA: TGTGCCAGCATTTATATCGGCGTTGGTACAGATACGCAGTATTTT; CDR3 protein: CASIYIGVGTDTQYF
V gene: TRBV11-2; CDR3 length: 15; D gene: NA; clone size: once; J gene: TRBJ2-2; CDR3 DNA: TGTGTCAGCAGCTTAGTGCGGGGCGTCACCGGGGAGCTGTTTTTT; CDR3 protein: CVSSLVRGVTGELFF
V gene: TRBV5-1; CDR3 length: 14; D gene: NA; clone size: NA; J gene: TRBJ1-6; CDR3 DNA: TGCGCCAGCAGCTTTTCAGGGGAGGATTCACCCCTCCACTTT; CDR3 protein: CASSFSGEDSPLHF
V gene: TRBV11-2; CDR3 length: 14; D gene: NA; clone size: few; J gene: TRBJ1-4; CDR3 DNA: TGTGCCAACAGCTTATTGTACGGGAATGAGAAACTGTTTTTT; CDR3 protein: CANSLLYGNEKLFF
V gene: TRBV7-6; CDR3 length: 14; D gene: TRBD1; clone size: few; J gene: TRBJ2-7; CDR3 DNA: TGTGCCAGCAGCTCCCGACAGGGGACGGAAGAGCAGTACTTC; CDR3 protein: CASSSRQGTEEQYF
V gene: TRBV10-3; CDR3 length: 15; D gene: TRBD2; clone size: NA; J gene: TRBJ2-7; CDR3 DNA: TGTGACATCAGTGAGTCTGAGCGGGGGACATACGAGCAGTGCTTC; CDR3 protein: CDISESERGTYEQCF
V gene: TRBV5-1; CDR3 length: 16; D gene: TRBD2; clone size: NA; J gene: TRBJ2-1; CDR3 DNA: TGCGCCAGCAGCTCGCGAGGGGGACTAGCTATCAGTGAGCAGTTCTTC; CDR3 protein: CASSSRGGLAISEQFF
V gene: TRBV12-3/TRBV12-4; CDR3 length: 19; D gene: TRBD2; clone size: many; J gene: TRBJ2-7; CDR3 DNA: TGTGCCAGCAGTTTCTCAAGGGTGAAGCGGGAGCGTTTATCCTACGAGCAGTACTTC; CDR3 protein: CASSFSRVKRERLSYEQYF
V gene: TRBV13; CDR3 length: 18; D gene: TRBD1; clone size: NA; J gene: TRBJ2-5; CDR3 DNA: TGTGCCAGCAGCTTATTTGCGGACAGGGCATTGGTAAAAGAGACCCAGTACTTC; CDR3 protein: CASSLFADRALVKETQYF